The sequence of this T cell receptor beta chain was determined in a study of graft-versus-host responses after intestinal transplantation. V gave up 0 bases and J gave up 2 bases, with 9 bases separating them. From germline, CDR1 is SGDLS and CDR2 YYNGEE. The CDR3 covers 15 residues. Libraries were prepared by immunoSEQ multiplex PCR; TCRdb keeps only in-frame clonotypes and omits some of them. This table has about 39,000 clones, 90% to 95% appearing once. Points on this clone: The antigen is not known.

This receptor was identified in a human donor who was the organ donor for an intestinal transplant. The chain employs TRBV9 and TRBJ1-3; unclear D gene. The sequenced sample was unstimulated CD8+ T cells sorted from spleen or lymph node cells, obtained before transplant. CDR3 amino acids: CASSVESGPGNTIYF. The CDR3 nucleotides read TGTGCCAGCAGCGTAGAAAGCGGGCCTGGAAACACCATATATTTT.